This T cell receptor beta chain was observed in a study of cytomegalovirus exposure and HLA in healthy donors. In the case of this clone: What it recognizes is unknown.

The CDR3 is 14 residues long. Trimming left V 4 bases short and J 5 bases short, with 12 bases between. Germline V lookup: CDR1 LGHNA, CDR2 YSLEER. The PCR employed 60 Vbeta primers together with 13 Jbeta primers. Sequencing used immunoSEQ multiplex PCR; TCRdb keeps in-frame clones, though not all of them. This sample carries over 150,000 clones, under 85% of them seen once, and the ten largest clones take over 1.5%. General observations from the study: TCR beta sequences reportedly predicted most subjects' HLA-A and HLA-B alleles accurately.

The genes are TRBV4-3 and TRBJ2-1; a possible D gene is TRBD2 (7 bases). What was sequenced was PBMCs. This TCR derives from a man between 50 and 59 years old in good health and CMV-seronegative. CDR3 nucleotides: TGCGCCAGCAGCCTGGGGGGGCAGAACAATGAGCAGTTCTTC. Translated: CASSLGGQNNEQFF.